The entry that follows covers one T cell receptor beta chain sequence. Its antigen is as yet unknown. These data come from a study of cytomegalovirus exposure and HLA in healthy donors. Study background: Prior work identified 100 million to 130 million unique TCR beta sequences in approximately 200 million T cells. Whole-study findings and limits: Exclusion applied to some V segments, including TRBV6-2 and TRBV6-3, as they were indistinguishable. Later analysis identified a missense DCLRE1C variant that was linked to TCR beta V- and J-gene trimming. There were some public TCRs occurring in many donors, but most TCR sequences were rare.

Primers for the PCR totalled 60 Vbeta and 13 Jbeta. TCRdb's table, derived via immunoSEQ multiplex PCR, lists solely in-frame clones and lacks some. The sample shows approximately 130,000 clones, roughly 80% of them seen only once. Germline V gene sequence: CDR1 SGDLS, CDR2 YYNGEE. The CDR3 is made up of 18 amino acids. J lost 7 bases, V lost 2 bases, and 16 bases had no gene match. This clonotype was sampled from a woman in her thirties or forties in good health and CMV-seronegative. Specimen: PBMCs. The chain links TRBV9 to TRBJ2-5, with TRBD2 matching over 11 bases. The CDR3 DNA reads TGTGCCAGCAGCGTTGGGGACCTAGCGGGAGGCACCTCCTTGACCCAGTACTTC. Translated, it gives CASSVGDLAGGTSLTQYF.